The 5 T cell receptor beta chains presented below share a single source sample, sequenced in a study of regulatory T cells in long-lasting Graves disease. Documented time point: persistent/refractory GD, antithyroid drugs over 5 years with positive TRAb. RNA isolated from PBMCs was used to make the TCR library. HTBI primers from iRepertoire and Arm-PCR of CDR3 regions yielded the TCR beta libraries. TCRdb itself ran the multiplex PCR reads through MiXCR, one entry per CDR3 protein. The sample has around 450,000 distinct CDR3 sequences, approximately 21% seen once; the top ten hold over 6%. Sequencing used peripheral blood mononuclear cells (PBMCs), obtained when the disease was refractory, from a patient treated with antithyroid drugs. The receptors originated from a female donor with Graves disease.

The chain uses TRBV9 and TRBJ2-6; D is unclear. Trimming took off 0 bases at V and 1 base at J, with 2 bases between the two ends. CDR1 is SGDLS, CDR2 YYNGEE, per germline. This CDR3 comprises 14 residues. CDR3 residues: CASSVVSGANVLTF. CDR3 in DNA: TGTGCCAGCAGCGTAGTTTCTGGGGCCAACGTCCTGACTTTC.

The chain joins TRBV7-2 to TRBJ2-1; no clear D. CDR1 is SGHTA, CDR2 FQGNSA, per germline. The CDR3 sequence is 14 residues long. Trimming cost V 1 base and J 5 bases, with 9 bases left between them. This CDR3 reads CASSLESENNEQFF. CDR3 in DNA: TGTGCCAGCAGCTTAGAGTCAGAGAACAATGAGCAGTTCTTC.

This clonotype was seen repeatedly, ten times or more. The V gene is TRBV28, the J gene TRBJ2-5; D remains ambiguous. The CDR3 loop spans 13 amino acids. V was shortened by 3 bases and J by 1 base, with 6 bases between the two germline ends. CDR1 MDHEN and CDR2 SYDVKM come from the germline V gene. In DNA form, the CDR3 reads TGTGCCAGCAGTTTTCAGTTCCAAGAGACCCAGTACTTC. The encoded protein is CASSFQFQETQYF.

There are many counts of this clonotype. The chain is built from TRBV7-2 and TRBJ1-1; 8 bases agree with TRBD1. J gave up 0 bases and V 5 bases, and 8 bases lay outside the gene matches. The CDR3 consists of 16 residues. The germline V gene has CDR1 SGHTA and CDR2 FQGNSA. The CDR3 sequence is CASSASGQGLNTEAFF. CDR3 sequence (DNA): TGTGCCAGCAGCGCCAGCGGACAGGGTCTGAACACTGAAGCTTTCTTT.

The chain recombines TRBV28 with TRBJ2-1; 10 bases match TRBD2. V lost 7 bases to trimming and J lost 0 bases; unmatched junction nucleotides: 15. Germline V gives CDR1 MDHEN, CDR2 SYDVKM. The CDR3 length is 19 residues. The CDR3: CASTLGGLAGAFSYNEQFF. CDR3 sequence (DNA): TGTGCCAGCACCCTGGGGGGGCTAGCGGGAGCCTTCTCCTACAATGAGCAGTTCTTC.